The 22 T cell receptor beta chains listed next were all sequenced from one sample in a study of blood T cell repertoires in COVID-19. The data were produced by immunoSEQ multiplex PCR, yet TCRdb's version contains in-frame clones alone and is incomplete. Here the sample spans 300,000 to 400,000 clones, roughly 90% being singletons. Sequenced input: peripheral blood. The receptors derive from a woman in her 30s with COVID-19, enrolled during active disease.

The V call is TRBV7-6, the J call TRBJ2-7; D possibly corresponds to TRBD1 (6 bases). The germline CDR1 and CDR2 sequences are SGHVS and FNYEAQ. Trimming stripped 1 base from V and 0 bases from J, with 10 bases between. The CDR3 covers 15 residues. The CDR3 loop is CASSLGTDSSYEQYF. The DNA of the CDR3 is TGTGCCAGCAGCTTAGGGACGGACAGCTCCTACGAGCAGTACTTC. Filled out from reference TRBV7-6 and TRBJ2-7, the complete variable domain reads GAGVSQSPRYKVTKRGQDVALRCDPISGHVSLYWYRQALGQGPEFLTYFNYEAQQDKSGLPNDRFSAERPEGSISTLTIQRTEQRDSAMYRCASSLGTDSSYEQYFGPGTRLTVT.

The V and J genes are TRBV5-6 and TRBJ2-7; TRBD2 matches at 9 bases. CDR1 SGHDT and CDR2 YYEEEE come from the germline V gene. Trimming took 1 base from V and 2 from J; bases not matched to a gene: 4. The CDR3 is 15 amino acids. The DNA of the CDR3 is TGTGCCAGCAGCTTGTGGGCTAGCGGGACCTACGAGCAGTACGTC. Protein sequence: CASSLWASGTYEQYV.

The chain combines TRBV30 with TRBJ2-3, with D possibly TRBD2 on 5 matching bases. Germline CDR1 and CDR2: GTSNPN and SVGIG (reference sequence). This CDR3 comprises 11 residues. The germline V and J ends were trimmed by 8 bases and 8 bases, with 14 bases remaining between them. The CDR3 is CAGGSVVTQYF. CDR3 DNA sequence: TGTGCCGGAGGTTCGGTTGTTACGCAGTATTTT.

This chain joins TRBV6-1 and TRBJ2-3, with TRBD2 matching 10 bases. Trimming took 3 bases from V and 2 from J; bases not matched to a gene: 8. The germline V gene has CDR1 MNHNS and CDR2 SASEGT. The CDR3 covers 17 residues. The CDR3 reads CASSEVTSGSHTDTQYF. In nucleotides, the CDR3 is TGTGCCAGCAGTGAGGTGACTAGCGGGTCCCACACAGATACGCAGTATTTT.

This chain connects TRBV5-4 to TRBJ1-1; TRBD1 matches 10 bases. The trim removed 2 bases at V and 8 bases at J, leaving 3 bases unmatched. This CDR3 has 13 residues. CDR1 SGHNT and CDR2 YYREEE come from the germline V gene (reference sequence). Here the CDR3 reads CASSFRTGGEAFF. The CDR3 bases are TGTGCCAGCAGCTTTAGGACAGGGGGAGAAGCTTTCTTT.

The rearrangement uses TRBV7-2 and TRBJ2-7; TRBD2 is a possible D gene (5 bases). Germline CDR1 reads SGHTA; CDR2 reads FQGNSA. The CDR3 has 14 amino acids. The V end lost 3 bases, the J end lost 3 bases, and 12 bases lay between the germline ends. CDR3 protein: CASSFSGSLYEQYF. The DNA of the CDR3 is TGTGCCAGCAGCTTTTCGGGATCACTCTACGAGCAGTACTTC.

The gene calls are TRBV5-4 and TRBJ2-7; maybe TRBD2 (6 bases). The CDR3 length is 15 residues. Trimming removed 2 bases from V and 3 bases from J, with 15 bases in between. Germline V gene sequence: CDR1 SGHNT, CDR2 YYREEE (reference sequence). CDR3 in DNA: TGTGCCAGCAGCTTCGAGCGGGTGCGGAGCTACGAGCAGTACTTC. Its translation is CASSFERVRSYEQYF.

This clone was observed a single time. The rearrangement joins TRBV19 to TRBJ2-1; 12 positions match TRBD2. From germline, CDR1 is LNHDA and CDR2 SQIVND (reference sequence). The CDR3 is 15 residues long. V dropped 4 bases and J dropped 13; count of bases not matched to a gene: 11. CDR3 sequence: CASSTTSGRFSSQFF. The CDR3 DNA reads as TGTGCCAGTAGTACAACTAGCGGGAGGTTCTCGAGTCAGTTCTTC.

The rearrangement links TRBV1 to TRBJ1-2; the listed D gene, TRBD1, was not tested against the DNA. TRBV1 is given as a pseudogene. This CDR3 region has 12 residues. The DNA for the CDR3 is TGCACCAGGGGGGACAGCTGCTATGGCTACACCTTC. The encoded protein is CTRGDSCYGYTF.

This clone turned up a few times. The CDR3 here is CASSLGVRTGGPDTQYF. In DNA, the CDR3 is TGTGCCAGCAGCTTAGGTGTCCGTACGGGGGGGCCAGATACGCAGTATTTT. The chain recombines TRBV13 with TRBJ2-3, with 8 bases aligning to TRBD2. V trimming: 0 bases; J trimming: 4 bases; junction bases outside the gene matches: 9. Germline assignment: CDR1 PRHDT and CDR2 FYEKMQ (reference sequence). The length of the CDR3 is 17 residues.

This sequence joins TRBV5-6 and TRBJ2-2; 12 bases match TRBD2. V lost 6 bases to trimming and J lost 6 bases; unmatched junction nucleotides: 9. Germline V CDR1 and CDR2: SGHDT, YYEEEE. This CDR3 is 16 amino acids long. DNA of the CDR3: TGTGCCAGCACTTCGTCGTCTAGCGGGGGGGCCGGGGAGCTGTTTTTT. Protein: CASTSSSSGGAGELFF.

The chain recombines TRBV9 with TRBJ2-1; 12 bases are shared with TRBD2. The CDR3 has 15 residues. CDR1 SGDLS and CDR2 YYNGEE come from the germline V gene. Trimming at V came to 4 bases and at J to 11 bases, leaving 10 bases not matched to a gene. Written as DNA, the CDR3 is TGTGCCAGCAGCTTCGCTAGCGGGGGGGCCGTAAAGCAGTTCTTC. This sequence encodes CASSFASGGAVKQFF.

The chain combines TRBV5-6 with TRBJ2-4; unclear D gene. V was pared by 0 bases and J by 5 bases, with 9 bases between. In germline, CDR1 is SGHDT, CDR2 YYEEEE. The CDR3 has 14 residues. CDR3 loop: CASSLDLSENIQYF. CDR3 nucleotides: TGTGCCAGCAGCTTGGACCTCAGCGAAAACATTCAGTACTTC. Complete variable domain (other parts from reference TRBV5-6 and TRBJ2-4): DAGVTQSPTHLIKTRGQQVTLRCSPKSGHDTVSWYQQALGQGPQFIFQYYEEEERQRGNFPDRFSGHQFPNYSSELNVNALLLGDSALYLCASSLDLSENIQYFGAGTRLSVL.

The chain has TRBV19 and TRBJ1-5; TRBD1 matches 10 bases. The V and J ends lost 4 bases and 0 bases, in that order; junction bases with no gene match: 15. Germline-derived CDR1 and CDR2 are LNHDA and SQIVND (reference sequence). The CDR3 runs to 20 residues. The CDR3 spells CASSKVRVDRGVYSNQPQHF. CDR3 bases: TGTGCCAGTAGTAAAGTCCGTGTGGACAGGGGGGTCTATAGCAATCAGCCCCAGCATTTT.

The CDR3 loop reads CASSERPGLEETQYF. CDR3 nucleotides: TGTGCCAGCAGCGAAAGGCCGGGACTAGAAGAGACCCAGTACTTC. The chain links TRBV2 to TRBJ2-5, with 8 bases that match TRBD2. The germline CDR1 and CDR2 sequences are SNHLY and FYNNEI. This CDR3 has 15 residues. The trim removed 6 bases at V and 3 bases at J, leaving 9 bases unmatched.

The V and J genes are TRBV5-4 and TRBJ2-5; D unclear. This CDR3 spans 14 amino acids. Trimming stripped 1 base from V and 5 bases from J, with 12 bases between. Germline-derived CDR1 and CDR2 are SGHNT and YYREEE (reference sequence). The CDR3 region is CASSLYSRLETQYF. DNA for the CDR3: TGTGCCAGCAGCTTGTATTCTAGACTGGAGACCCAGTACTTC.

This chain links TRBV5-4 with TRBJ1-2, with 8 positions matching TRBD1. The CDR3 totals 14 residues. Germline values: CDR1 SGHNT, CDR2 YYREEE (reference sequence). With 1 base clipped from V and 7 bases from J, the junction kept 6 bases outside the gene matches. The CDR3 nucleotides read TGTGCCAGCAGCTTGACAGGGGGTCTCTCTGGCTACACCTTC. It translates to CASSLTGGLSGYTF.

The chain employs TRBV18 and TRBJ1-1, with 9 bases aligning to TRBD1. V was pared by 3 bases and J by 0 bases, with 5 bases of the junction left unmatched. There are 16 residues in the CDR3. Germline V gene sequence: CDR1 KGHSH, CDR2 LQKENI. The CDR3 spells CASSPRTGGLNTEAFF. DNA of the CDR3: TGTGCCAGCTCACCGCGAACAGGGGGCTTGAACACTGAAGCTTTCTTT.

This chain uses TRBV28 with TRBJ2-7; 7 bases line up with TRBD1. Per germline, CDR1 MDHEN and CDR2 SYDVKM. V lost 8 bases, J lost 0 bases, and 4 bases stayed unmatched. The CDR3 spans 13 residues. CDR3 loop: CASAQGSSYEQYF. For the CDR3, the DNA is TGTGCCAGCGCACAGGGGAGCTCCTACGAGCAGTACTTC.

The V gene is TRBV11-1, the J gene TRBJ2-7, with 14 positions matching TRBD2. Per germline, CDR1 SGHAT and CDR2 FQDESV (reference sequence). J gave up 7 bases and V 5 bases, and 7 bases lay outside the gene matches. The CDR3 sequence is 15 residues long. Here the CDR3 reads CASSPRTSGGWEQYF. The CDR3 DNA reads TGTGCCAGCAGCCCCCGGACTAGCGGGGGGTGGGAGCAGTACTTC.

The table lists this clone with a count of one. The rearrangement joins TRBV12-5 to TRBJ1-5; the match to TRBD1 covers 10 bases. Germline V CDR1 and CDR2: LGHNT, FRNRAP. The CDR3 runs 16 residues. J gave up 0 bases and V 5 bases, and 4 bases lay outside the gene matches. The CDR3 here is CASGPRDRGSNQPQHF. DNA for the CDR3: TGTGCTAGTGGTCCTCGGGACAGGGGTAGCAATCAGCCCCAGCATTTT.

The J gene is TRBJ2-3, the V gene TRBV19, with D possibly being TRBD2 (6 bases). The V end was cut by 11 bases, the J end by 0 bases, with 15 bases between. CDR1 and CDR2 (germline): LNHDA, SQIVND (reference sequence). The CDR3 runs to 14 residues. The CDR3 DNA reads as TGTGCCTCCGGTTGGGCGGGGAGCACAGATACGCAGTATTTT. This sequence encodes CASGWAGSTDTQYF.